This T cell receptor (beta chain) was sequenced in a study of cytomegalovirus exposure and HLA in healthy donors. Notes on the study in general: The tendency of first-cohort TCR clusters to co-occur in the 120 or so validation repertoires was identified by a subsequent analysis.

This CDR3 comprises 17 residues. Germline CDR1 is SGHTA and CDR2 is FQGNSA. V was pared by 3 bases and J by 2 bases, with 5 bases of the junction left unmatched. The data were produced by immunoSEQ multiplex PCR, yet TCRdb's version contains in-frame clones alone and is incomplete. Seen here are some 98,000 clones, over 75% observed once, and the top ten hold 5.5% to 7%. With respect to this clone: What it recognizes is unknown.

This TCR was sampled from a man between 18 and 29 years old in good health and CMV-seropositive. The sequenced sample was PBMCs. The chain recombines TRBV7-2 with TRBJ2-1; 12 positions agree with TRBD2. The CDR3 DNA sequence: TGTGCCAGCAGCTTTCGGCTAGCGGGAGGGCCCTACAATGAGCAGTTCTTC. Translated, it gives CASSFRLAGGPYNEQFF.